These T cell receptor beta chains were read from a single sample in a study of T cell repertoires in cytomegalovirus infection. Each CDR3 protein is one row after TCRdb ran MiXCR on the reads. The sample holds some 130,000 distinct CDR3 sequences, roughly 9% seen once. Sequencing was carried out using PBMCs. The receptors here all came from a human donor in good health (CMV status not recorded). Some clones in this sample may be carry-over from other donors' samples. Both conserved end residues are part of each CDR3. The D gene is left open where the match is weak. Some rows mark clone size as missing; the rest say once, few, many or name a class of expanded clone.

j_call: TRBJ1-2
d_call: TRBD1
clone_size: -
v_call: TRBV5-1
cdr3_aa: CASSQGDRDYGYTF
cdr3_nt: TGCGCCAGCAGCCAAGGGGACAGGGATTACGGCTACACCTTC

j_call: TRBJ2-2
d_call: -
clone_size: many
v_call: TRBV5-1
cdr3_aa: CASSEDPGTGELFF
cdr3_nt: TGCGCCAGCAGCGAAGATCCGGGGACCGGGGAGCTGTTTTTT

j_call: TRBJ2-5
d_call: -
clone_size: -
v_call: TRBV30
cdr3_aa: CAWSVLQKQETQYF
cdr3_nt: TGTGCCTGGAGTGTACTACAGAAACAAGAGACCCAGTACTTC

j_call: TRBJ1-1
d_call: -
clone_size: many
v_call: TRBV5-3
cdr3_aa: CASSSPIGRGNTEAFF
cdr3_nt: TGTGCCAGCAGCAGTCCGATTGGCCGGGGGAACACTGAAGCTTTCTTT

j_call: TRBJ1-2
d_call: TRBD1
clone_size: few
v_call: TRBV10-2
cdr3_aa: CASSWIGGGKYGYTF
cdr3_nt: TGCGCCAGCAGTTGGATAGGGGGCGGGAAATATGGCTACACCTTC

j_call: TRBJ1-1
d_call: -
clone_size: many
v_call: TRBV20-1
cdr3_aa: CSARRAGLTEAFF
cdr3_nt: TGCAGTGCTAGACGGGCAGGTCTCACTGAAGCTTTCTTT

j_call: TRBJ2-1
d_call: -
clone_size: many
v_call: TRBV2
cdr3_aa: CASSGGGSSYNEQFF
cdr3_nt: TGTGCCAGCAGTGGTGGGGGGAGCTCCTACAATGAGCAGTTCTTC

j_call: TRBJ1-1
d_call: TRBD1
clone_size: medium-sized
v_call: TRBV11-3
cdr3_aa: CASSLGTGANTEAFF
cdr3_nt: TGTGCCAGCAGCTTAGGGACAGGGGCGAACACTGAAGCTTTCTTT

j_call: TRBJ2-3
d_call: -
clone_size: medium-sized
v_call: TRBV11-2
cdr3_aa: CASSLGGVSTDTQYF
cdr3_nt: TGTGCCAGCAGCTTAGGCGGGGTCAGCACAGATACGCAGTATTTT

j_call: TRBJ1-2
d_call: TRBD1
clone_size: -
v_call: TRBV5-6
cdr3_aa: CASRDRPTYGYTF
cdr3_nt: TGTGCCAGTCGGGACAGACCAACCTATGGCTACACCTTC

j_call: TRBJ2-7
d_call: TRBD1
clone_size: many
v_call: TRBV7-2
cdr3_aa: CASSLVKGGVTGFYEQYF
cdr3_nt: TGTGCCAGCAGCTTAGTGAAAGGTGGTGTGACAGGGTTTTACGAGCAGTACTTC

j_call: TRBJ2-7
d_call: -
clone_size: many
v_call: TRBV15
cdr3_aa: CATSRGRGSYEQYF
cdr3_nt: TGTGCCACCAGCAGGGGCAGGGGATCCTACGAGCAGTACTTC

j_call: TRBJ1-5
d_call: -
clone_size: few
v_call: TRBV5-6
cdr3_aa: CASSLAALGAGYSNQPQHF
cdr3_nt: TGTGCCAGCAGCTTGGCAGCCCTAGGGGCCGGATATAGCAATCAGCCCCAGCATTTT

j_call: TRBJ2-5
d_call: TRBD2
clone_size: many
v_call: TRBV12-3/TRBV12-4
cdr3_aa: CASSLTGTRTQETQYF
cdr3_nt: TGTGCCAGCAGTTTAACCGGGACTAGGACCCAAGAGACCCAGTACTTC

j_call: TRBJ1-1
d_call: -
clone_size: -
v_call: TRBV2
cdr3_aa: CASSGGLNTEAFF
cdr3_nt: TGTGCCAGCAGTGGGGGATTGAACACTGAAGCTTTCTTT

j_call: TRBJ1-1
d_call: -
clone_size: many
v_call: TRBV19
cdr3_aa: CASLLVSRGLDTEAFF
cdr3_nt: TGTGCCAGTCTCTTAGTGTCTCGGGGTTTGGACACTGAAGCTTTCTTT

j_call: TRBJ2-3
d_call: TRBD1
clone_size: many
v_call: TRBV28
cdr3_aa: CASSRQGGDTQYF
cdr3_nt: TGTGCCAGCAGTCGACAGGGCGGGGATACGCAGTATTTT

j_call: TRBJ1-4
d_call: -
clone_size: many
v_call: TRBV12-3/TRBV12-4
cdr3_aa: CASSFNSWGGYDEKLFF
cdr3_nt: TGTGCCAGCAGTTTCAACTCGTGGGGGGGATATGATGAAAAACTGTTTTTT

j_call: TRBJ2-7
d_call: TRBD1
clone_size: many
v_call: TRBV28
cdr3_aa: CASSQRDRAKQYF
cdr3_nt: TGTGCCAGCAGTCAAAGGGACAGGGCTAAGCAGTACTTC

j_call: TRBJ2-7
d_call: -
clone_size: few
v_call: TRBV29-1
cdr3_aa: CSVVAGQYF
cdr3_nt: TGCAGCGTTGTAGCAGGGCAGTACTTC

j_call: TRBJ1-6
d_call: TRBD1
clone_size: many
v_call: TRBV28
cdr3_aa: CASTSWGTGSFSYNSPLHF
cdr3_nt: TGTGCCAGCACCAGTTGGGGGACAGGCAGTTTCTCCTATAATTCACCCCTCCACTTT

j_call: TRBJ2-5
d_call: -
clone_size: few
v_call: TRBV20-1
cdr3_aa: CSARDIRRTQETQYF
cdr3_nt: TGCAGTGCTAGAGATATCCGGAGGACCCAAGAGACCCAGTACTTC

j_call: TRBJ1-1
d_call: -
clone_size: many
v_call: TRBV2
cdr3_aa: CASSPGEGLEAFF
cdr3_nt: TGTGCCAGCAGTCCCGGGGAGGGACTGGAAGCTTTCTTT

j_call: TRBJ1-1
d_call: -
clone_size: many
v_call: TRBV7-2
cdr3_aa: CASTPGGLGNTEAFF
cdr3_nt: TGTGCCAGCACCCCCGGCGGACTCGGAAACACTGAAGCTTTCTTT

j_call: TRBJ2-5
d_call: -
clone_size: many
v_call: TRBV6-2/TRBV6-3
cdr3_aa: CASRNNDYLMATQYF
cdr3_nt: TGTGCCAGCAGAAACAATGACTACTTAATGGCGACCCAGTACTTC

j_call: TRBJ2-1
d_call: -
clone_size: -
v_call: TRBV10-3
cdr3_aa: CAISEGYSYNEQFF
cdr3_nt: TGTGCCATCAGTGAAGGCTACTCCTACAATGAGCAGTTCTTC

j_call: TRBJ2-7
d_call: TRBD1
clone_size: many
v_call: TRBV5-4
cdr3_aa: CASSKPGQGAYEQYF
cdr3_nt: TGTGCCAGCAGCAAGCCGGGACAGGGGGCTTACGAGCAGTACTTC

j_call: TRBJ1-1
d_call: -
clone_size: many
v_call: TRBV7-9
cdr3_aa: CASSLVLGNTEAFF
cdr3_nt: TGTGCCAGCAGCTTAGTTCTGGGGAACACTGAAGCTTTCTTT

j_call: TRBJ2-5
d_call: TRBD1
clone_size: -
v_call: TRBV3-1
cdr3_aa: CASRHEYRGEETQYF
cdr3_nt: TGTGCCAGCAGACATGAATACAGGGGGGAAGAGACCCAGTACTTC

j_call: TRBJ2-7
d_call: -
clone_size: -
v_call: TRBV4-3
cdr3_aa: CASSHPREPPAGEQYF
cdr3_nt: TGCGCCAGCAGCCACCCCCGGGAACCCCCGGCGGGGGAGCAGTACTTC

j_call: TRBJ2-3
d_call: -
clone_size: many
v_call: TRBV2
cdr3_aa: CASSASLDTQYF
cdr3_nt: TGTGCCAGCAGTGCCAGTCTGGATACGCAGTATTTT

j_call: TRBJ2-1
d_call: -
clone_size: many
v_call: TRBV5-5
cdr3_aa: CASSFFQGGNEQFF
cdr3_nt: TGTGCCAGCAGCTTTTTCCAGGGGGGTAATGAGCAGTTCTTC

j_call: TRBJ1-2
d_call: -
clone_size: many
v_call: TRBV7-2
cdr3_aa: CASSFRRQLNYGYTF
cdr3_nt: TGTGCCAGCAGCTTTCGGAGACAACTTAACTATGGCTACACCTTC

j_call: TRBJ1-1
d_call: TRBD1
clone_size: many
v_call: TRBV5-1
cdr3_aa: CASSLGTANTEAFF
cdr3_nt: TGTGCCAGCAGCTTAGGGACAGCGAACACTGAAGCTTTCTTT

j_call: TRBJ1-5
d_call: -
clone_size: -
v_call: TRBV25-1
cdr3_aa: CASSEFGLNQPQHF
cdr3_nt: TGTGCCAGCAGTGAATTTGGCCTGAATCAGCCCCAGCATTTT

j_call: TRBJ1-5
d_call: TRBD1
clone_size: many
v_call: TRBV20-1
cdr3_aa: CSARAGTGRNQPQHF
cdr3_nt: TGCAGTGCTAGAGCCGGGACAGGCCGAAATCAGCCCCAGCATTTT

j_call: TRBJ2-3
d_call: TRBD1
clone_size: few
v_call: TRBV10-3
cdr3_aa: CAISPGTGGPDTQYF
cdr3_nt: TGTGCCATCAGCCCCGGGACAGGGGGCCCAGATACGCAGTATTTT

j_call: TRBJ1-1
d_call: TRBD1
clone_size: -
v_call: TRBV2
cdr3_aa: CASSDRGRMNTEAFF
cdr3_nt: TGTGCCAGCAGTGACAGGGGGCGGATGAACACTGAAGCTTTCTTT

j_call: TRBJ2-1
d_call: -
clone_size: many
v_call: TRBV7-9
cdr3_aa: CASSPMTATYNEQFF
cdr3_nt: TGTGCCAGCAGCCCCATGACTGCTACCTACAATGAGCAGTTCTTC

j_call: TRBJ1-1
d_call: -
clone_size: -
v_call: TRBV6-5
cdr3_aa: CASTPDTRAEAFF
cdr3_nt: TGTGCCAGCACTCCGGACACAAGGGCTGAAGCTTTCTTT

j_call: TRBJ2-2
d_call: -
clone_size: many
v_call: TRBV7-2
cdr3_aa: CASSAAQGTGELFF
cdr3_nt: TGTGCCAGCAGCGCCGCCCAGGGCACCGGGGAGCTGTTTTTT

j_call: TRBJ2-5
d_call: -
clone_size: -
v_call: TRBV10-3
cdr3_aa: CAISSLETQYF
cdr3_nt: TGTGCCATCAGTTCCTTAGAGACCCAGTACTTC

j_call: TRBJ2-3
d_call: TRBD2
clone_size: -
v_call: TRBV29-1
cdr3_aa: CSVESPLFQLAGGGYTQYF
cdr3_nt: TGCAGCGTTGAAAGCCCGCTTTTTCAGCTAGCGGGGGGGGGGTATACGCAGTATTTT

j_call: TRBJ2-3
d_call: TRBD1
clone_size: many
v_call: TRBV7-2
cdr3_aa: CASSLWTGGTQYF
cdr3_nt: TGTGCCAGCAGCTTATGGACAGGTGGGACGCAGTATTTT

j_call: TRBJ1-2
d_call: -
clone_size: -
v_call: TRBV3-1
cdr3_aa: CASSQDKISLYGGYTF
cdr3_nt: TGTGCCAGCAGCCAAGATAAGATCAGCCTGTATGGGGGCTACACCTTC